The rows below give T cell receptor beta chains drawn from one sample of a study of blood T cell repertoires in COVID-19. Profiled with immunoSEQ multiplex PCR; TCRdb holds only in-frame clones, not every one. The repertoire has approximately 120,000 clones, about 85% of them found once; the top ten carry about an eighth. The specimen was peripheral blood. The receptors come from a man aged 60 to 75 with acute or convalescent COVID-19. CDR3s include the opening cysteine and the closing phenylalanine or tryptophan. D genes are given only for firm matches. Clone size, where shown, is once, few, many, or a class for clones that have expanded.

TRBJ2-2	TRBD2	TRBV30	.	TGTGCCTGGAGTGGACTAGCGGGAGCGGCCGGGGAGCTGTTTTTT	CAWSGLAGAAGELFF
TRBJ2-2	.	TRBV7-3	.	TGTGCCAGCAGCTTAACGGGGCAGTACACCGGGGAGCTGTTTTTT	CASSLTGQYTGELFF
TRBJ2-2	TRBD1	TRBV7-9	.	TGTGCCAGCAGCTCTGGACAGGGTTTAGGCACCGGGGAGCTGTTTTTT	CASSSGQGLGTGELFF
TRBJ1-5	.	TRBV12-3/TRBV12-4	.	TGTGCCAGCAGTTTAGCGCAGAGGCAGCCCCAGCATTTT	CASSLAQRQPQHF
TRBJ1-6	.	TRBV7-9	.	TGTGCCAGCAGCTTAGACAGCAGAGATAATTCACCCCTCCACTTT	CASSLDSRDNSPLHF
TRBJ1-1	.	TRBV3-1/TRBV3-2	.	TGTGCCAGCAGCCGGGCAGGGGATCTTGCTGAAGCTTTCTTT	CASSRAGDLAEAFF
TRBJ2-7	TRBD1	TRBV28	.	TGTGCCAGCAGTTCAGTAGCCGGGACAGGGAGCTCCTACGAGCAGTACTTC	CASSSVAGTGSSYEQYF
TRBJ2-1	TRBD2	TRBV27	.	TGTGCCAGCAGTTTATGGGGGAGGGGTTACAATGAGCAGTTCTTC	CASSLWGRGYNEQFF
TRBJ1-4	.	TRBV5-6	.	TGTGCCAGCAGCTTGCGAGGCCCCCCGAATGAAAAACTGTTTTTT	CASSLRGPPNEKLFF
TRBJ2-1	.	TRBV15	.	TGTGCCACCAGCAGAGTGGGTGGAGGCTACAATGAGCAGTTCTTC	CATSRVGGGYNEQFF
TRBJ2-3	TRBD1	TRBV10-2	few	TGCGCCAGCAGTGGGACAGGATACCTCACAGATACGCAGTATTTT	CASSGTGYLTDTQYF
TRBJ1-1	.	TRBV5-1	once	TGCGCCAGCACCGCTGGGGGCCTGGGGACTGAAGCTTTCTTT	CASTAGGLGTEAFF
TRBJ1-2	.	TRBV14	.	TGTGCCAGCAGCCTGTTTTATTCCTATGGCTACACCTTC	CASSLFYSYGYTF
TRBJ1-2	.	TRBV10-3	.	TGTGCCATCAGTGAAGGCCGGGGGGTCTATGGCTACACCTTC	CAISEGRGVYGYTF
TRBJ1-2	TRBD1	TRBV2	.	TGTGCCAGCAGTGGACAGGGGTTAGATGGCTACACCTTC	CASSGQGLDGYTF
TRBJ1-1	.	TRBV9	.	TGTGCCAGCAGCGGGGGACAAACGAACACTGAAGCTTTCTTT	CASSGGQTNTEAFF
TRBJ2-1	TRBD1	TRBV5-1	.	TGCGCCAGCAGCATGTGGCAGGGGGCCGACAATGAGCAGTTCTTC	CASSMWQGADNEQFF
TRBJ1-6	TRBD1	TRBV6-5	.	TGTGCCAGCAGTTACTCGGGACAGGGGAATTCACCCCTCCACTTT	CASSYSGQGNSPLHF
TRBJ2-3	.	TRBV19	.	TGTGCCAGTAGTCCCCGGGACAAACGCACAGATACGCAGTATTTT	CASSPRDKRTDTQYF
TRBJ2-2	.	TRBV14	few	TGTGCCAGCAGCCAAGTGCGGCTTGGCGGGGAGCTGTTTTTT	CASSQVRLGGELFF
TRBJ2-1	.	TRBV6-2/TRBV6-3	.	TGTGCCAGCAGTTACTCGAAGGCGGACAAAGACGGTGATCAGCAGTTCTTC	CASSYSKADKDGDQQFF
TRBJ1-2	TRBD1	TRBV6-5	.	TGTGCCAGCAGGCAGGGGGCCGGGGGCTACACCTTC	CASRQGAGGYTF
TRBJ2-1	.	TRBV28	.	TGTGCCAGCAGTTCCACTACACCTTACAATGAGCAGTTCTTC	CASSSTTPYNEQFF
TRBJ1-1	.	TRBV3-1/TRBV3-2	.	TGTGCCAGCAGCCACCAGGGGCGGAAGAACACTGAAGCTTTCTTT	CASSHQGRKNTEAFF
TRBJ1-3	.	TRBV5-5	.	TGTGCCAGCAGCTTTTTCGGAGGGAGCTCTGGAAACACCATATATTTT	CASSFFGGSSGNTIYF
TRBJ2-3	.	TRBV15	.	TGTGCCACCAGCAGAGATCTCTGGGAGGATACGCAGTATTTT	CATSRDLWEDTQYF
TRBJ2-7	TRBD2	TRBV18	.	TGTGCCAGCTCTCCACTAGCGGGAGTAGTCTACGAGCAGTACTTC	CASSPLAGVVYEQYF